The 25 T cell receptor beta chains given below trace back to one sample, sequenced in a study of blood T cell repertoires in COVID-19. Sequenced by immunoSEQ multiplex PCR; TCRdb stores in-frame clones only, minus some. Of about 170,000 clones in the sample, approximately 79% were seen once. Sequencing input: peripheral blood. The receptors derive from a woman aged 40 to 49 with COVID-19, enrolled during active disease.

This chain joins TRBV7-9 and TRBJ2-1; a weak D match, TRBD1 (6 bases). The length of the CDR3 is 13 residues. V lost 4 bases and J lost 6, with 10 bases in between. CDR1 SEHNR and CDR2 FQNEAQ come from the germline V gene (reference sequence). CDR3 nucleotide sequence: TGTGCCAGCAGCTCTCAGGGGTTCAATGAGCAGTTCTTC. Its protein product is CASSSQGFNEQFF.

This clone has only one observation. The J gene is TRBJ2-3, the V gene TRBV7-9; D uncertain. CDR1 is SEHNR and CDR2 is FQNEAQ in the germline V gene (reference sequence). The CDR3 runs 14 residues. Trimming cost V 7 bases and J 1 base, with 12 bases left between them. CDR3 nucleotide sequence: TGTGCCAGCATTTCACGGAGTGGCACAGATACGCAGTATTTT. Protein product: CASISRSGTDTQYF.

In this sample, this clone turned up many times. The genes are TRBV12-3 or TRBV12-4 and TRBJ1-4; D is ambiguous. The CDR3 spans 13 residues. V gave up 10 bases and J gave up 6 bases, with 15 bases separating them. CDR3 loop: CATRRGDHEKLFF. The CDR3 DNA follows: TGTGCCACCAGGCGGGGAGATCATGAAAAACTGTTTTTT.

This clone came up a few times. V and J are TRBV7-8 and TRBJ2-7, with D possibly being TRBD1 (5 bases). The CDR3 totals 13 residues. Between the trimmed V and J ends, which lost 0 bases and 4 bases, there was a span of 7 bases. Germline loops: CDR1 SGHVS, CDR2 FQNEAQ. The CDR3 spells CASSLANRYEQYV. The CDR3 region has the DNA TGTGCCAGCAGCTTAGCGAACAGGTACGAGCAGTACGTC.

The chain is built from TRBV7-9 and TRBJ1-6; possible D gene TRBD1, 6 bases. The CDR3 spans 17 residues. Deletions cut 5 bases from V and 2 bases from J, with 16 bases between. CDR1 and CDR2 from the germline V gene are SEHNR and FQNEAQ (reference sequence). CDR3: CASSLKGGVTYNSPLHF. The CDR3 coding sequence is TGTGCCAGCAGCCTCAAGGGGGGGGTGACCTATAATTCACCCCTCCACTTT.

A note on this clone: One end of the junction fails to match germline, which may point to a read error. The chain couples TRBV27 to TRBJ2-1; TRBD2 agrees at 11 bases. The CDR3 consists of 12 residues. From germline, CDR1 is MNHEY and CDR2 SMNVEV (reference sequence). For the CDR3, the DNA is TGTGCCAGCGGCCCTAGCGGGAGGATAGGCGTCTTC. Translating it yields CASGPSGRIGVF.

This sequence joins TRBV30 and TRBJ1-2; D uncertain. The CDR3 loop spans 14 amino acids. The V gene's germline CDR1 is GTSNPN and CDR2 SVGIG (reference sequence). V dropped 2 bases and J dropped 0 bases, with 10 bases sitting between them. CDR3 sequence (DNA): TGTGCCTGGAGTAGGGAGACACCTAACTATGGCTACACCTTC. This encodes CAWSRETPNYGYTF.

Within the sample, this clone is large (0.1 to 1%). The chain recombines TRBV4-2 with TRBJ2-2; 9 bases are shared with TRBD2. CDR3 length equals 15 residues. Germline V gene lookup returns CDR1 LGHNA and CDR2 YNFKEQ. V lost 6 bases and J lost 5; bases outside the gene matches: 7. The CDR3 reads CASSSLAGRTGELFF. The CDR3 DNA sequence: TGTGCCAGCAGTTCTCTAGCGGGACGGACCGGGGAGCTGTTTTTT.

The chain uses TRBV18 and TRBJ1-2; D gene unclear. Germline CDR1 is KGHSH and CDR2 is LQKENI. There are 13 residues in the CDR3. The V end was cut by 5 bases, the J end by 7 bases, with 14 bases between. The CDR3 is CASSSTAILGYTF. The DNA for the CDR3 is TGTGCCAGCTCATCCACAGCTATACTTGGCTACACCTTC.

This sequence joins TRBV6-5 and TRBJ1-1, with D perhaps matching TRBD1 (5 bases). The V end was cut by 6 bases, the J end by 1 base, with 15 bases between. This CDR3 comprises 15 residues. The germline gives CDR1 MNHEY, CDR2 SVGAGI. CDR3 in amino acids: CASSPGGGKNTEAFF. DNA of the CDR3: TGTGCCAGCAGCCCCGGGGGGGGGAAGAACACTGAAGCTTTCTTT.

This clone was detected a few times. The rearrangement links TRBV28 to TRBJ1-2; TRBD1 agrees at 7 bases. Germline CDR1 and CDR2: MDHEN and SYDVKM. J was trimmed by 10 bases and V by 6 bases; bases with no gene match: 8. The CDR3 consists of 12 residues. Written as DNA, the CDR3 is TGTGCCAGCAGGCATAACAGGGGTGACTACACCTTC. Protein product: CASRHNRGDYTF.

J is TRBJ2-3 and V is TRBV19, with no clear D. Trimming removed 6 bases from V and 2 bases from J, with 15 bases in between. The CDR3 is 15 amino acids. Germline CDR1 is LNHDA and CDR2 is SQIVND (reference sequence). CDR3 amino acids: CASSRVAVPTDTQYF. CDR3 bases: TGTGCCAGTAGCCGAGTTGCGGTTCCCACAGATACGCAGTATTTT.

Only one count was recorded for this clone. V gene TRBV7-9 combines with J gene TRBJ1-3; possibly TRBD1 for D (6 bases). The CDR3 is made up of 15 amino acids. The V end was cut by 1 base, the J end by 4 bases, with 11 bases between. Per germline, CDR1 SEHNR and CDR2 FQNEAQ (reference sequence). The CDR3 nucleotides read TGTGCCAGCAGCTTAGGGGGACACTCAGGAAACACCATATATTTT. Protein sequence: CASSLGGHSGNTIYF.

The rearrangement links TRBV6-5 to TRBJ2-2; TRBD1 matches 7 bases. V gave up 6 bases and J gave up 5 bases; unmatched junction bases: 6. CDR1 and CDR2 (germline): MNHEY, SVGAGI. This CDR3 has 14 residues. CDR3 coding DNA: TGTGCCAGCAGCATAGGGGGCGATACCGGGGAGCTGTTTTTT. Its protein is CASSIGGDTGELFF.

The rearrangement links TRBV29-1 to TRBJ1-4; TRBD1 matches at 9 bases. This CDR3 contains 14 residues. J gave up 7 bases and V 5 bases, and 8 bases lay outside the gene matches. CDR1 is SQVTM, CDR2 ANQGSEA, per germline. CDR3 protein: CSVTWTGEGEKLFF. The CDR3 DNA is TGCAGCGTTACATGGACAGGGGAAGGTGAAAAACTGTTTTTT.

V usage is TRBV7-6 and J usage is TRBJ2-7; the match to TRBD1 covers 8 bases. The CDR3 runs 18 residues. Germline trimming cut 1 base from V and 2 bases from J; bases unmatched to any gene: 13. In germline, CDR1 is SGHVS, CDR2 FNYEAQ. The CDR3 protein is CASSLGGQDNPNPYEQYF. CDR3 in DNA: TGTGCCAGCAGCTTAGGGGGACAGGATAACCCTAACCCCTACGAGCAGTACTTC.

The chain employs TRBV3-1 (or the pseudogene TRBV3-2) and TRBJ1-2; TRBD1 is a possible D gene (6 bases). CDR3 length: 13 residues. CDR1 is LGHDT, CDR2 YNNKEL, per germline (reference sequence). The V gene lost 3 bases and the J gene lost 7 bases, with 12 bases spanning the gap. The CDR3 DNA sequence: TGTGCCAGCAGCCAGGGGGACAAAAGTGGCTACACCTTC. This translates into CASSQGDKSGYTF.

The sample holds one count of this clone. This sequence joins TRBV28 and TRBJ2-2; D is perhaps TRBD2 (5 bases). V was clipped by 7 bases and J by 5 bases, with 17 bases between them. The CDR3 sequence is 15 residues long. Germline values: CDR1 MDHEN, CDR2 SYDVKM. DNA for the CDR3: TGTGCCAGCATAGGATATGGGAGAGGGACCGGGGAGCTGTTTTTT. Translation: CASIGYGRGTGELFF.

The chain couples TRBV15 to TRBJ1-1; TRBD1 matches at 9 bases. The CDR3 is 15 residues long. CDR1 and CDR2 from the germline V gene are LNHNV and YYDKDF (reference sequence). V trimming: 5 bases; J trimming: 2 bases; junction bases outside the gene matches: 6. The chain's CDR3 is CATSPRGQGNTEAFF. In DNA form, the CDR3 reads TGTGCCACCAGCCCCCGGGGACAGGGAAACACTGAAGCTTTCTTT. Full variable domain (rest looked up from reference TRBV15 and TRBJ1-1): DAMVIQNPRYQVTQFGKPVTLSCSQTLNHNVMYWYQQKSSQAPKLLFHYYDKDFNNEADTPDNFQSRRPNTSFCFLDIRSPGLGDTAMYLCATSPRGQGNTEAFFGQGTRLTVV.

CDR3 nucleotides: TGTGCCAGCAGTAGAGCAGGGGGCGGTGGAAACACCATATATTTT. Protein: CASSRAGGGGNTIYF. The gene calls are TRBV6-5 and TRBJ1-3, with TRBD1 matching over 8 bases. The CDR3 contains 15 residues. V lost 5 bases and J lost 3; bases outside the gene matches: 6. Germline V gene lookup returns CDR1 MNHEY and CDR2 SVGAGI.

In this sample, this clone turned up a few times. The J gene is TRBJ1-5, the V gene TRBV30; D is perhaps TRBD1 (6 bases). V was pared by 0 bases and J by 7 bases, with 10 bases between. The CDR3 totals 13 residues. CDR1 is GTSNPN and CDR2 is SVGIG in the germline V gene (reference sequence). CDR3 in DNA: TGTGCCTGGAGTGTCAGGGGTGAGCAGCCCCAGCATTTT. Amino acid sequence: CAWSVRGEQPQHF.

The rearrangement uses TRBV6-2 or TRBV6-3 and TRBJ2-7, with 9 bases lining up with TRBD2. The CDR3 is 14 residues long. The V and J ends lost 4 bases and 2 bases, in that order; junction bases with no gene match: 3. Germline loops: CDR1 MNHEY, CDR2 SVGEGT. The CDR3 spells CASSSSGNPYEQYF. CDR3 DNA: TGTGCCAGCAGTTCTAGCGGGAATCCCTACGAGCAGTACTTC.

CDR3 bases: TGCGCCAGCAGCCTCGGGACAGGGGCCGGGGCCAACGTCCTGACTTTC. Encoded protein: CASSLGTGAGANVLTF. This chain uses TRBV5-1 with TRBJ2-6; 10 bases match TRBD1. The length of the CDR3 is 16 residues. Germline CDR1 reads SGHRS; CDR2 reads YFSETQ. V lost 4 bases, J lost 4 bases, and 5 bases stayed unmatched.

J is TRBJ2-1 and V is TRBV5-1, with TRBD1 as a possible D gene (5 bases). This CDR3 is built from 16 residues. Trimming pared 7 bases from V and 3 bases from J, leaving 20 bases between. Germline V gene sequence: CDR1 SGHRS, CDR2 YFSETQ. CDR3 protein: CASASRVGVSYNEQFF. The CDR3 region has the DNA TGCGCCAGCGCATCAAGGGTAGGGGTTAGCTACAATGAGCAGTTCTTC. The full variable domain, its missing parts supplied by reference TRBV5-1 and TRBJ2-1, is KAGVTQTPRYLIKTRGQQVTLSCSPISGHRSVSWYQQTPGQGLQFLFEYFSETQRNKGNFPGRFSGRQFSNSRSEMNVSTLELGDSALYLCASASRVGVSYNEQFFGPGTRLTVL.

The CDR3 nucleotides read TGTGCCAGCAAAGACAGGGAAGGTTTTGGCTACACCTTC. The encoded protein is CASKDREGFGYTF. The J gene is TRBJ1-2, the V gene TRBV6-5, with TRBD1 matching 7 bases. Trimming took 7 bases from V and 7 from J; bases not matched to a gene: 9. The CDR3 spans 13 residues. From germline, CDR1 is MNHEY and CDR2 SVGAGI.